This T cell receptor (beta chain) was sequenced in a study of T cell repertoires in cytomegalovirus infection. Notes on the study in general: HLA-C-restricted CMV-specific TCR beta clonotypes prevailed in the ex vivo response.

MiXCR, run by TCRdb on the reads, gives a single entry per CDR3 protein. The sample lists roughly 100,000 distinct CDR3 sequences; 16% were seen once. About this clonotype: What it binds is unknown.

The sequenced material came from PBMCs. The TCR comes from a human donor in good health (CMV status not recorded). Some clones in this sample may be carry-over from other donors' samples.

CDR3 amino acids: CASSPRELYEQYF. Here the CDR3 DNA reads TGTGCCAGCAGCCCACGTGAACTCTACGAGCAGTACTTC. The V call is TRBV7-8, the J call TRBJ2-7, with D uncertain. In germline, CDR1 is SGHVS, CDR2 FQNEAQ. Trimming took off 5 bases at V and 3 bases at J, with 11 bases between the two ends. This CDR3 contains 13 residues. Looking up the rest from reference TRBV7-8 and TRBJ2-7 gives the full variable domain: GAGVSQSPRYKVAKRGQDVALRCDPISGHVSLFWYQQALGQGPEFLTYFQNEAQLDKSGLPSDRFFAERPEGSVSTLKIQRTQQEDSAVYLCASSPRELYEQYFGPGTRLTVT.